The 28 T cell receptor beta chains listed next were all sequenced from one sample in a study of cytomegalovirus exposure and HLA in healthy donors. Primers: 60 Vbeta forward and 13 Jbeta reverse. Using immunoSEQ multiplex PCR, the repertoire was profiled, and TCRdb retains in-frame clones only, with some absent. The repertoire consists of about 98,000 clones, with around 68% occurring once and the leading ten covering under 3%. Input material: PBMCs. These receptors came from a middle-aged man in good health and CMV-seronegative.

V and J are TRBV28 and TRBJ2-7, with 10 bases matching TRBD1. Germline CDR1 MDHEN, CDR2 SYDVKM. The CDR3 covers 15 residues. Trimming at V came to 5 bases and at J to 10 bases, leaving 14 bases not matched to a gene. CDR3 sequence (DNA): TGTGCCAGCAGTGACCCGGGACAGGGGTCGGGCAGCCAGTACTTC. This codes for CASSDPGQGSGSQYF.

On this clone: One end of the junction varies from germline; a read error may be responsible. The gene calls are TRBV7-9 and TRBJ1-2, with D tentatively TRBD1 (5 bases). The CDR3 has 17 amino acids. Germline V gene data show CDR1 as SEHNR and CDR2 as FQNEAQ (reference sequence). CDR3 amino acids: CSSSLKTASRRMYGYTF. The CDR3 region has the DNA TGTTCCAGCAGCTTAAAGACAGCGTCCAGGCGGATGTATGGCTACACCTTC.

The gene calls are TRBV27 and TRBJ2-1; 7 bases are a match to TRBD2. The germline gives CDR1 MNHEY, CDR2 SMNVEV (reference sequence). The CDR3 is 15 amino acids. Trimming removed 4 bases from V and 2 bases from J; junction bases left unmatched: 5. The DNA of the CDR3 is TGTGCCAGCAGTTCCCTAGCGGACCCCTACAATGAGCAGTTCTTC. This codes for CASSSLADPYNEQFF.

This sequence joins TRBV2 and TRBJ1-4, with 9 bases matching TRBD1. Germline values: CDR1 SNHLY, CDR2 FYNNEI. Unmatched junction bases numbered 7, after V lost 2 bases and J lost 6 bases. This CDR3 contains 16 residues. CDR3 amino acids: CASSERDRAAYEKLFF. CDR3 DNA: TGTGCCAGCAGTGAAAGGGACAGGGCGGCTTATGAAAAACTGTTTTTT.

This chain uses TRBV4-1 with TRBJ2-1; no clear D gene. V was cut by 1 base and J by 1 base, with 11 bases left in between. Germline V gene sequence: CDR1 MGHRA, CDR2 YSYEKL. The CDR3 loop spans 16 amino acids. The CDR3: CASSQVDLISYNEQFF. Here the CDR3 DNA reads TGCGCCAGCAGCCAAGTAGACTTGATTTCCTACAATGAGCAGTTCTTC.

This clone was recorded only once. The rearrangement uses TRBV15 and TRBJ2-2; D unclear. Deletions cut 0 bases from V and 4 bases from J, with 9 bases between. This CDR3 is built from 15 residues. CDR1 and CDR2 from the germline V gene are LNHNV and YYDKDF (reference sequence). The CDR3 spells CATSRDAELTGELFF. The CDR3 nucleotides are TGTGCCACCAGCAGAGATGCCGAGCTCACCGGGGAGCTGTTTTTT.

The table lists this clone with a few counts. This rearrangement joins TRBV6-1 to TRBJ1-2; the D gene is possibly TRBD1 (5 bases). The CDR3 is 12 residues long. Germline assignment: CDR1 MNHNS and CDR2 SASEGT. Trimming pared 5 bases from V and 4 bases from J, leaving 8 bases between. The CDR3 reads CASSTGFYGYTF. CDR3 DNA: TGTGCCAGCAGTACAGGCTTCTATGGCTACACCTTC.

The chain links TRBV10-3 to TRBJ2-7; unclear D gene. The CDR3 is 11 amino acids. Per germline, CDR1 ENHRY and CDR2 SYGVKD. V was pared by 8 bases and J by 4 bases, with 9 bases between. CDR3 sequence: CAIGKEYEQYF. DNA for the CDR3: TGTGCCATCGGAAAGGAGTACGAGCAGTACTTC.

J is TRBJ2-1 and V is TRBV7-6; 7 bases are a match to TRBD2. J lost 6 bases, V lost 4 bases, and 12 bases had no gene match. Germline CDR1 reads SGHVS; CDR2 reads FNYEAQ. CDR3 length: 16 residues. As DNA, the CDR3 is TGTGCCAGCAGCTCAGCGGTGGGGCTAGCGGCCAATGAGCAGTTCTTC. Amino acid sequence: CASSSAVGLAANEQFF.

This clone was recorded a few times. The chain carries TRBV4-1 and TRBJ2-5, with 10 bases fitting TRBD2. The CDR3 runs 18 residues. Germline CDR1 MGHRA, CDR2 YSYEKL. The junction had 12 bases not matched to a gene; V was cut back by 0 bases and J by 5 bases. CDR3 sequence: CASSQEHGSSGSPETQYF. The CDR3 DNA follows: TGCGCCAGCAGCCAAGAACATGGATCTAGCGGGAGCCCCGAGACCCAGTACTTC.

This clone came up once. The CDR3 DNA follows: TGTGCCAGCGGAACTAGCGGGAGCGACGCATCAATAGATACGCAGTATTTT. Its protein is CASGTSGSDASIDTQYF. This chain joins TRBV2 and TRBJ2-3; 11 bases fit TRBD2. The V and J ends lost 8 bases and 5 bases, in that order; junction bases with no gene match: 15. The germline gives CDR1 SNHLY, CDR2 FYNNEI. This CDR3 is 17 amino acids long.

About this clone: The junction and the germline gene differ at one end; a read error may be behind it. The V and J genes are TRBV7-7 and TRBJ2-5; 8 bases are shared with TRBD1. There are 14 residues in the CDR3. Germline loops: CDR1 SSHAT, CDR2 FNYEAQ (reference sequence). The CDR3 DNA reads TGTGCTAGCAGCTACGGGACAGGACAAGAGACCCAGTACTTC. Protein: CASSYGTGQETQYF.

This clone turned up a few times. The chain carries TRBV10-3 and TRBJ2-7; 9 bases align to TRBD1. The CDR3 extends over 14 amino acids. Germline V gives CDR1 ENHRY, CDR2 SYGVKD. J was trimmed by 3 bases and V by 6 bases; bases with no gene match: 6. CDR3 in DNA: TGTGCCATCAGGACGGACAGGGGAAACTACGAGCAGTACTTC. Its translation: CAIRTDRGNYEQYF.

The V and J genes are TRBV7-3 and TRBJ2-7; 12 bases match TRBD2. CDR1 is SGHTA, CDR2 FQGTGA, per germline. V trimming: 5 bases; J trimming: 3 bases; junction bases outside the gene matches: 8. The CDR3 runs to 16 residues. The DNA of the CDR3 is TGTGCCAGCAGCCCGGGGCGGACTAGCGGGGACTACGAGCAGTACTTC. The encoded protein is CASSPGRTSGDYEQYF.

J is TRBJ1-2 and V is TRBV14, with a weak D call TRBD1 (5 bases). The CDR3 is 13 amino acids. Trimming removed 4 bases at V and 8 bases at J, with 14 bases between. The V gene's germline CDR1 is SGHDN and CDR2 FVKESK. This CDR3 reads CASSRDLRGGYTF. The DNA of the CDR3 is TGTGCCAGCAGCCGGGACTTGAGAGGCGGCTACACCTTC.

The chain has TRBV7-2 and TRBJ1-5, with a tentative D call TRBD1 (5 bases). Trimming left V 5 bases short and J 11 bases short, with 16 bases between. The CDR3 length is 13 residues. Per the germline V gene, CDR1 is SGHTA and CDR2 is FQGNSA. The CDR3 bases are TGTGCCAGCAGCCCAGCAGAGGGAGGGGCCCAGCATTTT. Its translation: CASSPAEGGAQHF.

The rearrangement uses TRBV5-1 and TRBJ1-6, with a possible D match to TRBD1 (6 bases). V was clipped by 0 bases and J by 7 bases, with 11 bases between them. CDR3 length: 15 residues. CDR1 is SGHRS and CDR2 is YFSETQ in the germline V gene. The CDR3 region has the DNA TGCGCCAGCAGCTTGGAGGGGGACGGGAATTCACCCCTCCACTTT. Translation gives CASSLEGDGNSPLHF.

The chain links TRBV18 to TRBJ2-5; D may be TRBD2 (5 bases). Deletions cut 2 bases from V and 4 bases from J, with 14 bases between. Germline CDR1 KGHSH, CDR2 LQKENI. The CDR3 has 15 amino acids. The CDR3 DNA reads TGTGCCAGCTCACCAAAGCTAAACCGGGGAGAGACCCAGTACTTC. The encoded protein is CASSPKLNRGETQYF.

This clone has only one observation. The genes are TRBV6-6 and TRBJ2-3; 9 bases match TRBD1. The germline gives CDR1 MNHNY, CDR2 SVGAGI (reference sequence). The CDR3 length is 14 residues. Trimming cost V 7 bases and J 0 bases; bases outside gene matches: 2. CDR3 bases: TGTGCCAGCACCGACAGGGGGAGCACAGATACGCAGTATTTT. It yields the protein CASTDRGSTDTQYF.

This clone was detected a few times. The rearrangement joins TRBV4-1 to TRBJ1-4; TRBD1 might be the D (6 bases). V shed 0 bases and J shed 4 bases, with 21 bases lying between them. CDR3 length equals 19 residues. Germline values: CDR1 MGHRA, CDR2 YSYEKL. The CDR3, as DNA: TGCGCCAGCAGCCAAGATCCAGGGGTGGGGGACGTAGTTAATGAAAAACTGTTTTTT. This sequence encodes CASSQDPGVGDVVNEKLFF.

Here the CDR3 reads CASRETGTSGGRYEQYF. CDR3 DNA sequence: TGTGCCAGTAGAGAAACCGGGACTAGCGGGGGGCGGTACGAGCAGTACTTC. The rearrangement uses TRBV19 and TRBJ2-7; 15 positions agree with TRBD2. Germline-derived CDR1 and CDR2 are LNHDA and SQIVND (reference sequence). This CDR3 spans 17 amino acids. The J segment lost 4 bases and the V segment lost 6 bases, leaving 10 bases of the junction unmatched. Drawing the rest from reference TRBV19 and TRBJ2-7, the complete variable domain is DGGITQSPKYLFRKEGQNVTLSCEQNLNHDAMYWYRQDPGQGLRLIYYSQIVNDFQKGDIAEGYSVSREKKESFPLTVTSAQKNPTAFYLCASRETGTSGGRYEQYFGPGTRLTVT.

The CDR3 DNA follows: TGTGCCAGCAGTTTTCGGACAGGGGGGTACAATGAGCAGTTCTTC. Translation gives CASSFRTGGYNEQFF. The chain joins TRBV28 to TRBJ2-1; 10 bases map to TRBD1. With 3 bases clipped from V and 4 bases from J, the junction kept 3 bases outside the gene matches. Per germline, CDR1 MDHEN and CDR2 SYDVKM. This CDR3 comprises 15 residues.

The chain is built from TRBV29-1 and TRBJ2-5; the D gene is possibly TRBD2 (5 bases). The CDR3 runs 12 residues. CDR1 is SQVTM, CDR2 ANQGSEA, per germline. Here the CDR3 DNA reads TGCAGTGTGGAGAAGAGCGGAGAGACCCAGTACTTC. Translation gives CSVEKSGETQYF.

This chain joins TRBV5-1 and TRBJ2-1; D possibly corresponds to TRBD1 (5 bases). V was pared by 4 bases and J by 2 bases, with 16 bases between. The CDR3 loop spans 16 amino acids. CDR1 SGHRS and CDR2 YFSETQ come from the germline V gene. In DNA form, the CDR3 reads TGCGCCAGCAGCCAAGGGGCTCGCGGCGCCTACAATGAGCAGTTCTTC. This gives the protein CASSQGARGAYNEQFF.

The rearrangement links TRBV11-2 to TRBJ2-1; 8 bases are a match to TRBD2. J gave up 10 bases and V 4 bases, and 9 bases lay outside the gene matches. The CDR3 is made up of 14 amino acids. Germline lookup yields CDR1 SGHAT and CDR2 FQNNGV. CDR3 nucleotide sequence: TGTGCCAGCAGCTCCCTCGGGAGGGCATTCGAGCAGTTCTTC. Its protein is CASSSLGRAFEQFF.

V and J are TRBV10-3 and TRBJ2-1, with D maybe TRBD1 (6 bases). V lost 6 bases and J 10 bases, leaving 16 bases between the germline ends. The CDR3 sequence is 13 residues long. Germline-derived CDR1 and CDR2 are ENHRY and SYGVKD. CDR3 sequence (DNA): TGTGCCATCAGACCGAGGGACACGGCAGAGCAGTTCTTC. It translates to CAIRPRDTAEQFF.

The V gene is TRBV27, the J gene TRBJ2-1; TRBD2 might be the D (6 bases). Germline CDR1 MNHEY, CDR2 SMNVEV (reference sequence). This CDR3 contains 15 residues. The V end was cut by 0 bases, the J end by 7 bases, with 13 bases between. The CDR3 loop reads CASSLSPGVFNEQFF. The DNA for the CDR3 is TGTGCCAGCAGTTTATCTCCGGGAGTGTTTAATGAGCAGTTCTTC.

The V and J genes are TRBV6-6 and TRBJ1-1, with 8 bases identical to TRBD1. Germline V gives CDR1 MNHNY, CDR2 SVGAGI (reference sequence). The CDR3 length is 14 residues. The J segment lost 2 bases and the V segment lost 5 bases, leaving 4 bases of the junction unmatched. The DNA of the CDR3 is TGTGCCAGCAGTCGGGGGACAGGTAACACTGAAGCTTTCTTT. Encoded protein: CASSRGTGNTEAFF.